These 10 T cell receptor beta chains came from one sample sequenced in a study of blood T cell repertoires in COVID-19. Generated by immunoSEQ multiplex PCR, the TCRdb table keeps only in-frame clones and is missing some. Among a few hundred thousand clones listed, 87% were seen once. Sequenced material: PBMCs or T cells enriched from blood (not recorded which). These receptors came from a woman in her thirties or forties who had recovered from COVID-19.

This chain joins TRBV6-1 and TRBJ1-3; D is possibly TRBD1 (6 bases). Germline values: CDR1 MNHNS, CDR2 SASEGT. V was trimmed by 1 base and J by 8 bases, leaving 18 bases between them. CDR3 length: 16 residues. The CDR3 nucleotides are TGTGCCAGCAGTGAAGAGCTTACAGGGCCTTGGGACACCATATATTTT. Translating gives CASSEELTGPWDTIYF.

The gene calls are TRBV14 and TRBJ2-1; D might be TRBD1 (5 bases). The germline V gene has CDR1 SGHDN and CDR2 FVKESK. Between the trimmed V and J ends, which lost 1 base and 3 bases, there was a span of 10 bases. The CDR3 has 15 amino acids. The CDR3 region has the DNA TGTGCCAGCAGCCAAGGGGCAGGGTACTACAATGAGCAGTTCTTC. Its protein is CASSQGAGYYNEQFF.

This rearrangement joins TRBV28 to TRBJ1-6; 11 bases are a match to TRBD1. This CDR3 is built from 15 residues. V lost 0 bases and J lost 10; bases outside the gene matches: 2. The germline gives CDR1 MDHEN, CDR2 SYDVKM. CDR3 in amino acids: CASSLWGTGGSPLHF. CDR3 coding DNA: TGTGCCAGCAGTTTATGGGGGACAGGGGGATCACCCCTCCACTTT.

The chain is built from TRBV23-1 and TRBJ2-7; 10 nucleotides align to TRBD2. TRBV23-1 is placed among ORFs of uncertain function. Losses at the gene ends were 0 bases for V and 6 bases for J; bases not matched to a gene: 8. This CDR3 region has 16 residues. This CDR3 is CASSQSFQREGSEQYF. The CDR3 DNA sequence: TGCGCCAGCAGTCAATCGTTCCAGCGGGAGGGTAGCGAGCAGTACTTC.

This chain uses TRBV11-3 with TRBJ1-2; 8 nucleotides agree with TRBD1. This CDR3 has 17 amino acids. Germline V gene data show CDR1 as SGHNT and CDR2 as YENEEA. Unmatched junction bases numbered 19, after V lost 5 bases and J lost 8 bases. CDR3 sequence reads: CASSLGTGQSWGPGYTF. Here the CDR3 DNA reads TGTGCCAGCAGCCTCGGGACAGGCCAGAGTTGGGGGCCGGGCTACACCTTC.

V is TRBV18 and J is TRBJ2-4; maybe TRBD1 (6 bases). Trimming took off 6 bases at V and 1 base at J, with 16 bases between the two ends. CDR1 is KGHSH and CDR2 is LQKENI in the germline V gene. This CDR3 is 16 amino acids long. CDR3 in amino acids: CASSSLQGGAKNIQYF. In DNA form, the CDR3 reads TGTGCCAGCTCCAGTCTACAGGGCGGGGCCAAAAACATTCAGTACTTC.

The chain combines TRBV2 with TRBJ2-1; TRBD1 agrees at 8 bases. Germline assignment: CDR1 SNHLY and CDR2 FYNNEI. V shed 3 bases, J shed 4 bases, and the junction held 5 bases outside the gene matches. There are 15 residues in the CDR3. The CDR3 here is CASSEDRDSYNEQFF. The CDR3 DNA is TGTGCCAGCAGTGAGGACAGGGACTCATACAATGAGCAGTTCTTC. Full variable domain (remainder filled in from reference TRBV2 and TRBJ2-1): EPEVTQTPSHQVTQMGQEVILRCVPISNHLYFYWYRQILGQKVEFLVSFYNNEISEKSEIFDDQFSVERPDGSNFTLKIRSTKLEDSAMYFCASSEDRDSYNEQFFGPGTRLTVL.

The V gene is TRBV7-2, the J gene TRBJ2-3, with a possible D match to TRBD1 (6 bases). The germline CDR1 and CDR2 sequences are SGHTA and FQGNSA. The CDR3 totals 15 residues. Trimming pared 5 bases from V and 3 bases from J, leaving 15 bases between. CDR3 residues: CASSAGVLRTDTQYF. The CDR3 region has the DNA TGTGCCAGCAGCGCAGGGGTTCTGAGGACAGATACGCAGTATTTT.

This rearrangement joins TRBV28 to TRBJ2-7; unclear D gene. V lost 3 bases to trimming and J lost 5 bases, with 11 bases between them. The CDR3 consists of 13 residues. The V gene's germline CDR1 is MDHEN and CDR2 SYDVKM. CDR3 protein: CASSLPGLDEQYF. CDR3 coding DNA: TGTGCCAGCAGTTTGCCCGGGTTGGACGAGCAGTACTTC.

The chain carries TRBV28 and TRBJ1-4, with 8 nucleotides matching TRBD1. Germline V CDR1 and CDR2: MDHEN, SYDVKM. The CDR3 is 17 residues long. With V trimmed by 4 bases and J by 3 bases, 10 bases remained unmatched. CDR3 sequence: CASSSPLRTGSNEKLFF. The CDR3 region has the DNA TGTGCCAGCAGTTCCCCCCTCCGGACAGGGTCTAATGAAAAACTGTTTTTT.